The 23 T cell receptor beta chains presented below share a single source sample, sequenced in a study of yellow fever vaccine responses in identical twins. TCRdb called the RT-PCR reads again in MiXCR, with one record for every CDR3 protein. Among about 17,000 distinct CDR3 sequences, nearly 70% were seen once, and the ten largest hold about 2.2%. Source: T cells from blood (PBMCs), unsorted or a sorted subset (not recorded which), taken before or after yellow fever vaccination (not recorded which). The receptors derive from a young woman who received the yellow fever vaccine.

This rearrangement joins TRBV7-3 to TRBJ1-2; D not certain. This CDR3 spans 14 amino acids. The V end was cut by 1 base, the J end by 2 bases, with 8 bases between. Germline V lookup: CDR1 SGHTA, CDR2 FQGTGA. The CDR3 loop is CASSLREANYGYTF. CDR3 DNA: TGTGCCAGCAGCTTAAGGGAGGCGAACTATGGCTACACCTTC.

The chain couples TRBV2 to TRBJ1-5; no clear D. Germline V gene sequence: CDR1 SNHLY, CDR2 FYNNEI. The CDR3 has 14 amino acids. The V and J ends lost 5 bases and 2 bases respectively, with 10 bases between them. The CDR3 nucleotides are TGTGCCAGCAGTATGTTGGGTGGCAATCAGCCCCAGCATTTT. Translated: CASSMLGGNQPQHF.

This rearrangement joins TRBV10-1 to TRBJ1-1; possible D gene TRBD1, 5 bases. The V end was cut by 2 bases, the J end by 0 bases, with 10 bases between. This CDR3 has 15 residues. Germline CDR1 and CDR2: WNHNN and SYGVQD (reference sequence). CDR3 DNA sequence: TGCGCCAGCAGTGAGGCAGGGATGTTGAACACTGAAGCTTTCTTT. Its protein is CASSEAGMLNTEAFF.

V usage is TRBV11-1 and J usage is TRBJ2-4; D unresolved. The CDR3 totals 16 residues. V was trimmed by 0 bases and J by 0 bases, leaving 9 bases between them. CDR1 is SGHAT, CDR2 FQDESV, per germline (reference sequence). The CDR3: CASSLAAPIAKNIQYF. The CDR3 DNA sequence: TGTGCCAGCAGCTTAGCTGCGCCCATAGCCAAAAACATTCAGTACTTC. The full variable domain, completed using reference TRBV11-1 and TRBJ2-4, is EAEVAQSPRYKITEKSQAVAFWCDPISGHATLYWYRQILGQGPELLVQFQDESVVDDSQLPKDRFSAERLKGVDSTLKIQPAELGDSAMYLCASSLAAPIAKNIQYFGAGTRLSVL.

V usage is TRBV2 and J usage is TRBJ2-7, with D tentatively TRBD1 or TRBD2 (5 bases each). V shed 4 bases and J shed 5 bases, with 21 bases lying between them. This CDR3 spans 16 amino acids. The germline CDR1 and CDR2 sequences are SNHLY and FYNNEI. The CDR3 loop reads CASSVPTGTPPHEQYF. The CDR3, as DNA: TGTGCCAGCAGTGTACCTACCGGGACCCCGCCCCACGAGCAGTACTTC. The variable domain in full, completed from reference TRBV2 and TRBJ2-7, reads EPEVTQTPSHQVTQMGQEVILRCVPISNHLYFYWYRQILGQKVEFLVSFYNNEISEKSEIFDDQFSVERPDGSNFTLKIRSTKLEDSAMYFCASSVPTGTPPHEQYFGPGTRLTVT.

The chain links TRBV3-1 to TRBJ2-1, with TRBD2 matching over 13 bases. V was pared by 5 bases and J by 8 bases, with 6 bases of the junction left unmatched. The germline CDR1 and CDR2 sequences are LGHDT and YNNKEL (reference sequence). The CDR3 extends over 15 amino acids. CDR3 sequence: CASSSGLAGWDEQFF. The CDR3 DNA reads as TGTGCCAGCAGCTCGGGACTAGCGGGGTGGGATGAGCAGTTCTTC.

The V gene is TRBV6-1, the J gene TRBJ2-7; a possible D gene is TRBD2 (8 bases). V was shortened by 8 bases and J by 2 bases, with 19 bases between the two germline ends. This CDR3 contains 15 residues. Germline V gene lookup returns CDR1 MNHNS and CDR2 SASEGT. CDR3 sequence: CASLTRGGQPYEQYF. DNA of the CDR3: TGTGCCAGCTTAACCCGGGGGGGACAGCCCTACGAGCAGTACTTC.

The chain carries TRBV2 and TRBJ2-3; 8 bases map to TRBD1. Germline CDR1 SNHLY, CDR2 FYNNEI. The CDR3 spans 14 residues. V trimming: 7 bases; J trimming: 5 bases; junction bases outside the gene matches: 8. CDR3 amino acids: CASNRDRLIDTQYF. The CDR3 nucleotides read TGTGCCAGCAACCGGGACAGGCTCATAGATACGCAGTATTTT.

The chain carries TRBV11-3 and TRBJ2-5; D assignment may be TRBD1 or TRBD2 (5 bases each). There are 17 residues in the CDR3. Germline-derived CDR1 and CDR2 are SGHNT and YENEEA. The V and J ends lost 5 bases and 7 bases respectively, with 26 bases between them. The CDR3 nucleotides are TGTGCCAGCAGCCAAAGGGACCTATCAAGGGCTAGAGGGACCCAGTACTTC. Protein product: CASSQRDLSRARGTQYF. The entire variable domain, with the rest obtained from reference TRBV11-3 and TRBJ2-5, is as follows: EAGVVQSPRYKIIEKKQPVAFWCNPISGHNTLYWYLQNLGQGPELLIRYENEEAVDDSQLPKDRFSAERLKGVDSTLKIQPAELGDSAVYLCASSQRDLSRARGTQYFGPGTRLLVL.

This clonotype was detected only once. The chain uses TRBV29-1 and TRBJ2-4; 11 bases are a match to TRBD2. Germline CDR1 and CDR2: SQVTM and ANQGSEA. The length of the CDR3 is 13 residues. Unmatched junction bases numbered 4, after V lost 7 bases and J lost 5 bases. This CDR3 is CSAPGLAENIQYF. CDR3 in DNA: TGCAGCGCCCCGGGACTAGCGGAAAACATTCAGTACTTC.

This rearrangement joins TRBV20-1 to TRBJ2-5; weak D call: TRBD2 (6 bases). The germline V gene has CDR1 DFQATT and CDR2 SNEGSKA (reference sequence). The CDR3 covers 13 residues. Trimming shortened V by 6 bases and J by 5 bases, and 16 bases separated the two germline ends. The CDR3 DNA is TGCAGTGCCATAAGACTAGGCTTCGAGACCCAGTACTTC. It translates to CSAIRLGFETQYF.

The rearrangement links TRBV20-1 to TRBJ2-7; D remains ambiguous. V was clipped by 0 bases and J by 10 bases, with 13 bases between them. CDR1 is DFQATT, CDR2 SNEGSKA, per germline (reference sequence). The CDR3 is 12 residues long. This CDR3 reads CSARDGRYGQYF. The DNA for the CDR3 is TGCAGTGCTAGAGATGGTCGGTACGGACAGTACTTC.

The V call is TRBV4-1, the J call TRBJ1-1; tentative D call: TRBD1 (6 bases). This CDR3 comprises 15 residues. Germline CDR1 and CDR2: MGHRA and YSYEKL. V was cut by 1 base and J by 3 bases, with 12 bases left in between. The CDR3 region is CASSQAPQGYTEAFF. The CDR3 bases are TGCGCCAGCAGCCAAGCCCCACAGGGTTACACTGAAGCTTTCTTT.

The V gene is TRBV10-1, the J gene TRBJ2-2; the D is unclear. Trimming removed 2 bases at V and 5 bases at J, with 0 bases between. The length of the CDR3 is 11 residues. Germline V CDR1 and CDR2: WNHNN, SYGVQD (reference sequence). As DNA, the CDR3 is TGCGCCAGCAGTGAGACCGGGGAGCTGTTTTTT. Translated: CASSETGELFF.

The chain links TRBV29-1 to TRBJ2-5; the D gene is possibly TRBD2 (5 bases). Germline-derived CDR1 and CDR2 are SQVTM and ANQGSEA. The CDR3 has 13 amino acids. The CDR3 sequence is CQARFTGLETQYF. For the CDR3, the DNA is TGCCAAGCAAGATTTACGGGGTTGGAGACCCAGTACTTC.

This sequence joins TRBV7-9 and TRBJ2-1, with D perhaps matching TRBD2 (6 bases). This CDR3 comprises 13 residues. Germline lookup yields CDR1 SEHNR and CDR2 FQNEAQ (reference sequence). The germline V and J ends were trimmed by 5 bases and 9 bases, with 14 bases remaining between them. CDR3 region: CASSLTSTSEQFF. CDR3 bases: TGTGCCAGCAGCCTCACTAGCACCAGTGAGCAGTTCTTC.

This rearrangement joins TRBV2 to TRBJ2-7, with D possibly being TRBD1 or TRBD2 (7 bases each). Per germline, CDR1 SNHLY and CDR2 FYNNEI. Trimming took 6 bases from V and 9 from J, leaving 18 bases between them. The CDR3 covers 13 residues. The CDR3 coding sequence is TGTGCCAGCAGCGGAACCCCAGGGGGGGCGCAGTACGTC. Its translation is CASSGTPGGAQYV.

V and J are TRBV25-1 and TRBJ1-2; D not certain. The CDR3 is 12 amino acids. Germline CDR1 MGHDK, CDR2 SYGVNS. The V end was cut by 3 bases, the J end by 4 bases, with 6 bases between. CDR3: CASSDIIYGYTF. CDR3 DNA: TGTGCCAGCAGTGACATAATCTATGGCTACACCTTC.

The V call is TRBV10-1, the J call TRBJ2-5; the D is unclear. The germline V and J ends were trimmed by 6 bases and 0 bases, with 8 bases remaining between them. Germline-derived CDR1 and CDR2 are WNHNN and SYGVQD (reference sequence). The CDR3 loop spans 13 amino acids. The CDR3 DNA is TGCGCCAGCAGCCGGGCCAACCAAGAGACCCAGTACTTC. Residues: CASSRANQETQYF.

This clonotype was picked up a small number of times. The chain links TRBV5-1 to TRBJ2-1; D not certain. V dropped 3 bases and J dropped 5 bases, with 18 bases sitting between them. CDR1 SGHRS and CDR2 YFSETQ come from the germline V gene. The CDR3 extends over 16 amino acids. CDR3 nucleotide sequence: TGCGCCAGCAGCTCCACGACCGGTCCTCTGGACAATGAGCAGTTCTTC. Translated, it gives CASSSTTGPLDNEQFF.

The chain recombines TRBV7-9 with TRBJ1-6; D uncertain. CDR1 and CDR2 (germline): SEHNR, FQNEAQ (reference sequence). V was clipped by 7 bases and J by 8 bases, with 18 bases between them. The CDR3 contains 15 residues. As DNA, the CDR3 is TGTGCCAGCATCCCCTCCCAGCCGGGAGATTCACCCCTCCACTTT. It is translated as CASIPSQPGDSPLHF.

This sequence joins TRBV7-9 and TRBJ2-5; maybe TRBD2 (5 bases). Looked up from germline, CDR1 is SEHNR and CDR2 is FQNEAQ (reference sequence). V was trimmed by 1 base and J by 5 bases, leaving 20 bases between them. CDR3 length equals 17 residues. The CDR3 loop is CASSLGQTIARGETQYF. In DNA, the CDR3 is TGTGCCAGCAGCTTAGGGCAGACTATCGCGAGAGGGGAGACCCAGTACTTC. Variable domain in full (rest from reference TRBV7-9 and TRBJ2-5): DTGVSQNPRHKITKRGQNVTFRCDPISEHNRLYWYRQTLGQGPEFLTYFQNEAQLEKSRLLSDRFSAERPKGSFSTLEIQRTEQGDSAMYLCASSLGQTIARGETQYFGPGTRLLVL.

This clonotype was seen more than once but under ten times. V is TRBV4-1 and J is TRBJ2-1; D might be TRBD1 (6 bases). V gave up 2 bases and J gave up 7 bases, with 18 bases separating them. The CDR3 loop spans 16 amino acids. In germline, CDR1 is MGHRA, CDR2 YSYEKL. The CDR3 loop is CASSQSLGGTINEQFF. The CDR3 region has the DNA TGCGCCAGCAGCCAAAGCCTTGGTGGGACAATTAATGAGCAGTTCTTC.